The present T cell receptor (beta chain) was sequenced within a study of T cell responses to AZD1222 COVID-19 vaccine. Study results and limitations: Spike-specific TCR depth and breadth grew after two AZD1222 doses. Clonal diversity was possibly underestimated, and the donors were mostly white British, with more females. Epitopes outside B.1.351 and B.1.1.7 mutated regions reportedly drew nearly half of spike TCRs. Seropositive AZD1222 recipients at baseline numbered only 5 or 6.

Germline V lookup: CDR1 SGHTA, CDR2 FQGTGA. V was clipped by 5 bases and J by 3 bases; unmatched bases: 3. The CDR3 extends over 14 amino acids. A remark on this clone: Its matching antigen is unknown. Other DNA variants within this sample encode the same CDR3.

The repertoire was sequenced with immunoSEQ multiplex PCR; TCRdb's copy has only in-frame clones and lacks some. The data hold about 260,000 clones, with approximately 95% observed a single time. The TCR originated in an adult in good health. The V gene is TRBV7-3, the J gene TRBJ1-3, with TRBD1 matching 8 bases. Sequenced material: peripheral blood, taken on day 0 of AZD1222 vaccination. The CDR3 DNA reads TGTGCCAGCAGCCCCGGGACAGGTGGAAACACCATATATTTT. Its translation: CASSPGTGGNTIYF.